One sample yielded the 28 T cell receptor beta chains listed below, sequenced in a study of T cell responses to AZD1222 COVID-19 vaccine. This table comes from immunoSEQ multiplex PCR, and its TCRdb copy is limited to in-frame clones, with some not included. The data hold about 200,000 clones, with around 94% observed a single time. The material sequenced was peripheral blood, taken 28 days after the second dose of the MenACWY control vaccine. The receptor set was obtained from an adult who received the MenACWY meningococcal vaccine as a control.

CDR3 sequence reads: CASSFKQTNYGYTF. Written as DNA, the CDR3 is TGTGCCAGCAGCTTTAAACAGACCAACTATGGCTACACCTTC. The chain couples TRBV7-9 to TRBJ1-2; unclear D gene. CDR3 length equals 14 residues. V was shortened by 3 bases and J by 2 bases, with 10 bases between the two germline ends. CDR1 and CDR2 from the germline V gene are SEHNR and FQNEAQ (reference sequence).

This chain links TRBV2 with TRBJ1-1; TRBD1 is a possible D gene (5 bases). Looked up from germline, CDR1 is SNHLY and CDR2 is FYNNEI. The V gene lost 8 bases and the J gene lost 5 bases, with 18 bases spanning the gap. CDR3 size: 14 residues. CDR3 region: CASGGMGVITEAFF. The CDR3 region has the DNA TGTGCCAGCGGAGGCATGGGGGTGATAACTGAAGCTTTCTTT.

This chain uses TRBV23-1 with TRBJ1-2; no reliable D call. TRBV23-1 is recorded as an ORF, its role being uncertain. This CDR3 spans 16 amino acids. V lost 3 bases, J lost 2 bases, and 16 bases lay in between. CDR3 sequence (DNA): TGCGCCAGCAGTCACTCAGCAGCAGGATCCAACTATGGCTACACCTTC. Translation gives CASSHSAAGSNYGYTF.

The chain employs TRBV7-9 and TRBJ1-1; D ambiguous. V lost 3 bases to trimming and J lost 6 bases, with 11 bases between them. This CDR3 has 13 amino acids. Germline V gene sequence: CDR1 SEHNR, CDR2 FQNEAQ (reference sequence). CDR3 DNA: TGTGCCAGCAGCTTTTTGGCCACTCCTGAAGCTTTCTTT. This encodes CASSFLATPEAFF.

The J gene is TRBJ2-1, the V gene TRBV11-2; 10 bases are shared with TRBD1. The CDR3 extends over 16 amino acids. CDR1 and CDR2 (germline): SGHAT, FQNNGV. The J segment lost 7 bases and the V segment lost 6 bases, leaving 12 bases of the junction unmatched. The CDR3 spells CASRKTGTGVGNEQFF. In DNA, the CDR3 is TGTGCCAGCAGAAAAACGGGGACAGGGGTCGGTAATGAGCAGTTCTTC.

This clone has just one count. This rearrangement joins TRBV29-1 to TRBJ1-1; maybe TRBD1 (5 bases). Germline CDR1 SQVTM, CDR2 ANQGSEA. The CDR3 loop spans 13 amino acids. The ends were cut back, 4 bases at V and 5 bases at J, with 14 bases in the middle. The CDR3 DNA sequence: TGCAGCGTTGGGGGGAAAAAAGGGACTGAAGCTTTCTTT. Its translation: CSVGGKKGTEAFF.

The chain combines TRBV6-5 with TRBJ2-3, with D possibly TRBD2 on 6 matching bases. CDR1 and CDR2 from the germline V gene are MNHEY and SVGAGI. The CDR3 contains 12 residues. Trimming stripped 11 bases from V and 2 bases from J, with 11 bases between. The CDR3 is CAGRGLTDTQYF. The CDR3 nucleotides read TGTGCCGGGCGGGGCCTCACAGATACGCAGTATTTT.

The chain joins TRBV5-1 to TRBJ1-1; D might be TRBD1 (5 bases). Germline V lookup: CDR1 SGHRS, CDR2 YFSETQ. The length of the CDR3 is 14 residues. V was pared by 4 bases and J by 1 base, with 11 bases between. The DNA of the CDR3 is TGCGCCAGCAGCCCCGGGACCGCGAACACTGAAGCTTTCTTT. Its protein product is CASSPGTANTEAFF.

CDR3 sequence (DNA): TGTGCCTGGAGCATAGCGGGGGCGGATACGCAGTATTTT. Translation gives CAWSIAGADTQYF. The chain employs TRBV30 and TRBJ2-3; TRBD2 aligns across 9 bases. The CDR3 loop spans 13 amino acids. CDR1 and CDR2 (germline): GTSNPN, SVGIG (reference sequence). V dropped 3 bases and J dropped 6; count of bases not matched to a gene: 4.

A single count supports this clone. Other DNA sequences in the sample encode the same CDR3. The chain carries TRBV6-1 and TRBJ1-1; no firm D call. Between the trimmed V and J ends, which lost 1 base and 1 base, there was a span of 4 bases. Germline CDR1 reads MNHNS; CDR2 reads SASEGT. The CDR3 loop spans 13 amino acids. The DNA of the CDR3 is TGTGCCAGCAGTGAAGGTTCGAACACTGAAGCTTTCTTT. Encoded protein: CASSEGSNTEAFF.

This chain connects TRBV28 to TRBJ2-7, with D tentatively TRBD2 (5 bases). CDR1 and CDR2 from the germline V gene are MDHEN and SYDVKM. The CDR3 extends over 13 amino acids. V lost 8 bases and J lost 0, with 11 bases in between. CDR3 sequence: CASQADISYEQYF. The CDR3 DNA follows: TGTGCCAGCCAAGCGGATATCTCCTACGAGCAGTACTTC.

The chain is built from TRBV3-1 (or the pseudogene TRBV3-2) and TRBJ1-2; D is ambiguous. Germline V gene data show CDR1 as LGHDT and CDR2 as YNNKEL (reference sequence). The CDR3 sequence is 14 residues long. V was clipped by 0 bases and J by 7 bases, with 12 bases between them. The DNA of the CDR3 is TGTGCCAGCAGCCAAGATTGGGCTACTCGTGGCTACACCTTC. It translates to CASSQDWATRGYTF.

The chain employs TRBV18 and TRBJ2-5; no reliable D call. The CDR3 is made up of 12 amino acids. Germline lookup yields CDR1 KGHSH and CDR2 LQKENI. The ends were cut back, 6 bases at V and 5 bases at J, with 10 bases in the middle. The CDR3 DNA sequence: TGTGCCAGCTCGCTCCTCAGGGAGACCCAGTACTTC. Translation: CASSLLRETQYF.

This chain uses TRBV7-9 with TRBJ1-4, with D possibly TRBD1 on 5 matching bases. Trimming cost V 5 bases and J 5 bases, with 6 bases left between them. Germline values: CDR1 SEHNR, CDR2 FQNEAQ (reference sequence). The CDR3 is 12 residues long. DNA of the CDR3: TGTGCCAGCAGCCCAGGGAATGAAAAACTGTTTTTT. It encodes CASSPGNEKLFF.

The V call is TRBV6-5, the J call TRBJ1-4, with a weak D call TRBD1 (5 bases). The CDR3 has 15 residues. Germline assignment: CDR1 MNHEY and CDR2 SVGAGI. V lost 6 bases and J 8 bases, leaving 19 bases between the germline ends. Here the CDR3 reads CASRTQGARGEKLFF. CDR3 coding DNA: TGTGCCAGCAGGACCCAAGGGGCGCGAGGGGAAAAACTGTTTTTT.

In DNA form, the CDR3 reads TGTGCCAGCAGCTCCGGGACAGGGGGTTGGGGGATGAACAATCAGCCCCAGCATTTT. Encoded protein: CASSSGTGGWGMNNQPQHF. This sequence joins TRBV7-9 and TRBJ1-5; TRBD1 matches 11 bases. J gave up 3 bases and V 4 bases, and 14 bases lay outside the gene matches. The CDR3 runs to 19 residues. The V gene's germline CDR1 is SEHNR and CDR2 FQNEAQ (reference sequence). Combining the CDR3 with reference TRBV7-9 and TRBJ1-5 gives the whole variable domain DTGVSQNPRHKITKRGQNVTFRCDPISEHNRLYWYRQTLGQGPEFLTYFQNEAQLEKSRLLSDRFSAERPKGSFSTLEIQRTEQGDSAMYLCASSSGTGGWGMNNQPQHFGDGTRLSIL.

The rearrangement joins TRBV4-2 to TRBJ2-7, with D unclear. Germline V gene sequence: CDR1 LGHNA, CDR2 YNFKEQ. Between the trimmed V and J ends, which lost 1 base and 3 bases, there was a span of 10 bases. This CDR3 is 14 amino acids long. The CDR3 DNA sequence: TGTGCCAGCAGCCAAGTAGCCCTAGACTACGAGCAGTACTTC. Translation: CASSQVALDYEQYF.

The table lists this clone with a count of one. V usage is TRBV28 and J usage is TRBJ2-7, with 10 nucleotides matching TRBD1. J lost 0 bases, V lost 3 bases, and 11 bases had no gene match. This CDR3 is 18 amino acids long. In germline, CDR1 is MDHEN, CDR2 SYDVKM. The CDR3 sequence is CASSFGTGVDRSSYEQYF. As DNA, the CDR3 is TGTGCCAGCAGTTTCGGGACAGGGGTCGATCGTAGCTCCTACGAGCAGTACTTC.

This chain uses TRBV19 with TRBJ2-7; 8 nucleotides agree with TRBD2. The CDR3 length is 13 residues. Trimming removed 10 bases from V and 2 bases from J; junction bases left unmatched: 7. Per germline, CDR1 LNHDA and CDR2 SQIVND (reference sequence). The CDR3 DNA is TGTGCCACCTCACCGGGAGGGGCCTACGAGCAGTACTTC. It translates to CATSPGGAYEQYF.

The chain is built from TRBV28 and TRBJ2-5, with no clear D. Germline values: CDR1 MDHEN, CDR2 SYDVKM. V dropped 4 bases and J dropped 5 bases, with 8 bases sitting between them. This CDR3 is 12 amino acids long. The CDR3 reads CASSSTPETQYF. In DNA form, the CDR3 reads TGTGCCAGCAGTTCAACCCCGGAGACCCAGTACTTC.

The J gene is TRBJ1-2, the V gene TRBV21-1; the table gives TRBD1 as D, unverified against the DNA. TRBV21-1 is listed as a pseudogene. The CDR3 extends over 14 amino acids. This CDR3 reads CASHSGTAKYGYTF. The CDR3 nucleotides read TGTGCCAGCCACAGTGGGACAGCAAAGTATGGCTACACCTTC.

V and J are TRBV9 and TRBJ1-3, with no clear D. Germline lookup yields CDR1 SGDLS and CDR2 YYNGEE. The CDR3 length is 13 residues. The V end was cut by 4 bases, the J end by 4 bases, with 9 bases between. The CDR3 bases are TGTGCCAGCAGCACCTCGGGGGGAAACACCATATATTTT. Translating it yields CASSTSGGNTIYF.

V is TRBV9 and J is TRBJ1-5; TRBD1 is a possible D gene (6 bases). V shed 4 bases and J shed 4 bases, with 15 bases lying between them. CDR1 SGDLS and CDR2 YYNGEE come from the germline V gene. The CDR3 loop spans 15 amino acids. In nucleotides, the CDR3 is TGTGCCAGCAGCCTTGAGGGGGGAGGGAATCAGCCCCAGCATTTT. Amino acid sequence: CASSLEGGGNQPQHF.

The CDR3 sequence: CASSQDLAGGPDVEQYF. The CDR3 DNA reads TGTGCCAGCAGCCAAGATCTAGCGGGAGGGCCGGACGTCGAGCAGTACTTC. The gene calls are TRBV3-1 (or the pseudogene TRBV3-2) and TRBJ2-7, with 12 bases matching TRBD2. The germline V gene encodes CDR1 LGHDT and CDR2 YNNKEL (reference sequence). CDR3 length: 17 residues. V was pared by 0 bases and J by 6 bases, with 9 bases of the junction left unmatched.

J is TRBJ2-7 and V is TRBV6-5; D possibly corresponds to TRBD1 (6 bases). Trimming shortened V by 6 bases and J by 3 bases, and 18 bases separated the two germline ends. This CDR3 comprises 15 residues. From germline, CDR1 is MNHEY and CDR2 SVGAGI. The CDR3 protein is CASSLGQLVDYEQYF. CDR3 in DNA: TGTGCCAGCAGCCTGGGACAACTGGTTGACTACGAGCAGTACTTC.

The V gene is TRBV5-1, the J gene TRBJ1-5; perhaps TRBD1 as D (5 bases). The germline V gene has CDR1 SGHRS and CDR2 YFSETQ. V was cut by 6 bases and J by 6 bases, with 10 bases left in between. The CDR3 consists of 12 residues. The CDR3 reads CASKEGRQPQHF. Written as DNA, the CDR3 is TGCGCCAGCAAGGAGGGGCGTCAGCCCCAGCATTTT.

The chain joins TRBV6-5 to TRBJ2-5, with 7 nucleotides matching TRBD2. V shed 8 bases, J shed 7 bases, and the junction held 7 bases outside the gene matches. CDR3 length: 12 amino acids. CDR1 and CDR2 (germline): MNHEY, SVGAGI. This CDR3 reads CASSSLAGTQYF. The CDR3 DNA follows: TGTGCCAGCTCTTCCTTAGCGGGGACCCAGTACTTC.

The V and J genes are TRBV9 and TRBJ2-3; 7 nucleotides line up with TRBD1. This CDR3 spans 15 amino acids. Trimming cost V 6 bases and J 0 bases; bases outside gene matches: 7. Germline V lookup: CDR1 SGDLS, CDR2 YYNGEE. The CDR3 nucleotides are TGTGCCAGCACCCTAGGGGGCTTTAGCACAGATACGCAGTATTTT. Amino acids: CASTLGGFSTDTQYF.